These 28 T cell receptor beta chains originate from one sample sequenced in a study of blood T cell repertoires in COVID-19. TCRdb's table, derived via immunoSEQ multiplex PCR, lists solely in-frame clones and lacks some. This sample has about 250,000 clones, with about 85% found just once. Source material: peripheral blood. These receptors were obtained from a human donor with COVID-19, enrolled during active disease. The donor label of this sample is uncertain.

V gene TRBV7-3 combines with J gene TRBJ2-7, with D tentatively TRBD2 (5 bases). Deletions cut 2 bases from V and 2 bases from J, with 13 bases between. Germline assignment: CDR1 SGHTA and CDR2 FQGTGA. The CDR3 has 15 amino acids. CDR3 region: CASSLLVGEAYEQYF. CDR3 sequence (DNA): TGTGCCAGCAGCTTACTGGTGGGAGAGGCCTACGAGCAGTACTTC.

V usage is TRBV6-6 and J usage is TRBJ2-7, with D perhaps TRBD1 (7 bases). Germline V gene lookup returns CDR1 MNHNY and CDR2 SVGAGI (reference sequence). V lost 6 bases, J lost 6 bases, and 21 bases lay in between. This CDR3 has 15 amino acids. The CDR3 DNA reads TGTGCCAGCAGCCAGGGACAGCGGGCGCAATCCGAGCAGTACTTC. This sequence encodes CASSQGQRAQSEQYF.

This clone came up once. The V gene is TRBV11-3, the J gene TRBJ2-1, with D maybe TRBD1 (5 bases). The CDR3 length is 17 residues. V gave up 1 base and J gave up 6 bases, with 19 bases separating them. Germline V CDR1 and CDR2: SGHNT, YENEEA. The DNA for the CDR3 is TGTGCCAGCAGCTTAGCCGTTGGCAGGGTGGGTTCCAATGAGCAGTTCTTC. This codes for CASSLAVGRVGSNEQFF.

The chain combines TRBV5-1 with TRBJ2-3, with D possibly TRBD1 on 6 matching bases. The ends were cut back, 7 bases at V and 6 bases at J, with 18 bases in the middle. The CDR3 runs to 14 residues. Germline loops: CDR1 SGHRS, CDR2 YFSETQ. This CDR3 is CASRDTGSTDTQYF. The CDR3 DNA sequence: TGCGCCAGCCGTGACACAGGGTCGACGGATACGCAGTATTTT.

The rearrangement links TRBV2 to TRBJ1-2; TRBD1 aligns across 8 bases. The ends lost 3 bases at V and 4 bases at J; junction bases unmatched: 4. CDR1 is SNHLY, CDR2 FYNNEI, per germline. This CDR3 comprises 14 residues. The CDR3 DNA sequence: TGTGCCAGCAGTGAGACAGGGGAGGGCTATGGCTACACCTTC. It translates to CASSETGEGYGYTF. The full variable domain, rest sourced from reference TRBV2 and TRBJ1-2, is EPEVTQTPSHQVTQMGQEVILRCVPISNHLYFYWYRQILGQKVEFLVSFYNNEISEKSEIFDDQFSVERPDGSNFTLKIRSTKLEDSAMYFCASSETGEGYGYTFGSGTRLTVV.

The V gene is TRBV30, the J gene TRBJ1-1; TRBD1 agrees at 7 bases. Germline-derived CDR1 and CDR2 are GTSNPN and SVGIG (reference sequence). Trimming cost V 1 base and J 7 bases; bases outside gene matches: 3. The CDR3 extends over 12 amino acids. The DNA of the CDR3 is TGTGCCTGGAGTGGACCAGGGGGTGAAGCTTTCTTT. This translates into CAWSGPGGEAFF.

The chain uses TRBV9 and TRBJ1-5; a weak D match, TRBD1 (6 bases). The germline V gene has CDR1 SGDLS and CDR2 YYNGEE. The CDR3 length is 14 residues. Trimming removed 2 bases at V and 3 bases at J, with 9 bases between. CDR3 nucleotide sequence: TGTGCCAGCAGCGTCGGACAGAACAATCAGCCCCAGCATTTT. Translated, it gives CASSVGQNNQPQHF.

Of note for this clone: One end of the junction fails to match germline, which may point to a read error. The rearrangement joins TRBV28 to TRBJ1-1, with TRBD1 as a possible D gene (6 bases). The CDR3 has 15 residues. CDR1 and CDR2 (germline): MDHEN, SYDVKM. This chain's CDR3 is CASSFRNQGNAEAFF. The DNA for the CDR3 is TGTGCCAGCAGTTTCCGAAACCAGGGGAACGCTGAAGCTTTCTTT.

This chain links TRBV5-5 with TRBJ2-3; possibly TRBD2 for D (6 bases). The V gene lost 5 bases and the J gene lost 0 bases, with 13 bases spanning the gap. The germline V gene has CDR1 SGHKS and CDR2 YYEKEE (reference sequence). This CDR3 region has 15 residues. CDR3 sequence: CASRTGLSSTDTQYF. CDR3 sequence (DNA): TGTGCCAGCAGAACGGGACTCTCAAGCACAGATACGCAGTATTTT.

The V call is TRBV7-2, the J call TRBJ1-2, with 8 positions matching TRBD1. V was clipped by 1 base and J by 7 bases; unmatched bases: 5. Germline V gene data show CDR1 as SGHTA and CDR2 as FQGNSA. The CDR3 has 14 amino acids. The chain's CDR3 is CASSLEGQVLGYTF. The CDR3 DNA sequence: TGTGCCAGCAGCTTAGAGGGACAGGTCCTTGGCTACACCTTC.

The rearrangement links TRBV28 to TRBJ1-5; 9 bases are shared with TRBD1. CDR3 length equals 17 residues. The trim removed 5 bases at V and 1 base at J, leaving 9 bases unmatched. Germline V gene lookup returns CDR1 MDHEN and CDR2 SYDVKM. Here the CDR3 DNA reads TGTGCCAGCAGTCCTCTTGGGACAGGGTTGAGCAATCAGCCCCAGCATTTT. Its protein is CASSPLGTGLSNQPQHF.

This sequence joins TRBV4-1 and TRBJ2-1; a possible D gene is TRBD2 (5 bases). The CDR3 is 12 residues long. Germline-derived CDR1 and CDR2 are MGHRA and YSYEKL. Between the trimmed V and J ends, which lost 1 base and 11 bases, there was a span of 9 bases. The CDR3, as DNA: TGCGCCAGCAGCCAAGTGAGGGCGCAGCAGTTCTTC. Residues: CASSQVRAQQFF.

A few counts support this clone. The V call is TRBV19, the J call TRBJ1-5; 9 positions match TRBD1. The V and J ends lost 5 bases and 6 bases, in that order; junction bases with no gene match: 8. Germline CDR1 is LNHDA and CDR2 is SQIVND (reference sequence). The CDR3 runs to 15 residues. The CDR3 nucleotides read TGTGCCAGTAGTCGGGACAGGGAAGGGGGTCAGCCCCAGCATTTT. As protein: CASSRDREGGQPQHF.

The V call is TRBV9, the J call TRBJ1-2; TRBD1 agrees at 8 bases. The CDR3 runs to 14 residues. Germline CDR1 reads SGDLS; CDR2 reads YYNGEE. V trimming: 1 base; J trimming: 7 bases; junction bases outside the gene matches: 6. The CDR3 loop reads CASSVNQGATGYTF. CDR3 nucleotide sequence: TGTGCCAGCAGCGTAAATCAGGGGGCAACTGGCTACACCTTC.

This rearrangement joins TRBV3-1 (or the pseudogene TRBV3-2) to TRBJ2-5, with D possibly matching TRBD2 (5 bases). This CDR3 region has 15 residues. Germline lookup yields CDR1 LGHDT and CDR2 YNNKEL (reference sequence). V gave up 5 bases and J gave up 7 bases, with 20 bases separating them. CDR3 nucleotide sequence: TGTGCCAGCAGCTTCCCCGGACTCGCAGGTTTGACCCAGTACTTC. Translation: CASSFPGLAGLTQYF.

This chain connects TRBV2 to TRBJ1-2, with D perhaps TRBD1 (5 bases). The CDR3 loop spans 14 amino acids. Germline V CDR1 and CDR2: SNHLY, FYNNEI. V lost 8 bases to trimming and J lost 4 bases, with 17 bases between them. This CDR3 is CASASRQGGYGYTF. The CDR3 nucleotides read TGTGCCAGCGCGTCTCGGCAGGGTGGCTATGGCTACACCTTC.

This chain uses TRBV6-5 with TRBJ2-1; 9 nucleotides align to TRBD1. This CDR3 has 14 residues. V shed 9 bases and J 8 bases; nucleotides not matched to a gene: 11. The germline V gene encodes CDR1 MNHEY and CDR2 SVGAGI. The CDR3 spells CARGSGQGGDEQFF. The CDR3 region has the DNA TGTGCCAGGGGTTCGGGACAGGGCGGCGATGAGCAGTTCTTC.

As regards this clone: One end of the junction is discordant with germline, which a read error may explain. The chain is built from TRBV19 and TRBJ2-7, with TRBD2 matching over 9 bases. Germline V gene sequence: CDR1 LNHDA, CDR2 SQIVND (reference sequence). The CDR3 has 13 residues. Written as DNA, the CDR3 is TGTGCCAGTAGTATGGAAGTTGGGACTAGCACTGTCTTC. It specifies CASSMEVGTSTVF.

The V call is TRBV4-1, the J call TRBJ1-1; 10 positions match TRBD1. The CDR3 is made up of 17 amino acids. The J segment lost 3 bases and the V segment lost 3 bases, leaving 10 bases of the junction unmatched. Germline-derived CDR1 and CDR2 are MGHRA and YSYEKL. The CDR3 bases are TGCGCCAGCAGCCATCCCCGACAGGGGGCTTCACACACTGAAGCTTTCTTT. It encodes CASSHPRQGASHTEAFF.

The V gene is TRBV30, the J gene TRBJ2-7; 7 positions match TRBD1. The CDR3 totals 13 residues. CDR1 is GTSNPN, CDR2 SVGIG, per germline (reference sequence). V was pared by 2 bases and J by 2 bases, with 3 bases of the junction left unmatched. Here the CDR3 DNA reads TGTGCCTGGAGTAGGGGACAGACCTACGAGCAGTACTTC. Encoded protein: CAWSRGQTYEQYF.

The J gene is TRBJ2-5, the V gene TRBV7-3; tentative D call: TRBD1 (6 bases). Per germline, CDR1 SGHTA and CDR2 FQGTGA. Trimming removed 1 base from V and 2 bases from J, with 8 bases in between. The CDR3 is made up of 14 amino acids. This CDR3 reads CASSLNGQQETQYF. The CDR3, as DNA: TGTGCCAGCAGCTTAAATGGACAGCAAGAGACCCAGTACTTC.

In DNA form, the CDR3 reads TGTGCCAGCAGCGTATGGTCCGGGAACACTGAAGCTTTCTTT. This codes for CASSVWSGNTEAFF. The chain couples TRBV9 to TRBJ1-1, with D hard to call. Deletions cut 1 base from V and 1 base from J, with 8 bases between. Germline V CDR1 and CDR2: SGDLS, YYNGEE. The CDR3 consists of 14 residues.

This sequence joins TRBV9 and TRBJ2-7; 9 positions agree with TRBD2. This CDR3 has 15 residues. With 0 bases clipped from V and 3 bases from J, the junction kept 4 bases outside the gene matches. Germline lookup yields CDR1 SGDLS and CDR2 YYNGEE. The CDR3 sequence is CASSVGLAEGYEQYF. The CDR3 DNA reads TGTGCCAGCAGCGTAGGACTAGCGGAGGGCTACGAGCAGTACTTC.

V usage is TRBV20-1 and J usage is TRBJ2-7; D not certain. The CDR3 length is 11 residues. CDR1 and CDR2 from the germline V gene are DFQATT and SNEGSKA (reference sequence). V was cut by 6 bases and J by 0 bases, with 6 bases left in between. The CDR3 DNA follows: TGCAGTGCCTTCTCCTCCTACGAGCAGTACTTC. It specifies CSAFSSYEQYF.

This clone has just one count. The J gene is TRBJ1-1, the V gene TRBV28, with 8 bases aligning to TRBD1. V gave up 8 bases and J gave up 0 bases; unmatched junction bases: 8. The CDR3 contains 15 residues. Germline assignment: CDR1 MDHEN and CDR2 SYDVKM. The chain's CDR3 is CASEPQTGVNTEAFF. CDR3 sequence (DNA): TGTGCCAGCGAGCCCCAGACAGGGGTGAACACTGAAGCTTTCTTT.

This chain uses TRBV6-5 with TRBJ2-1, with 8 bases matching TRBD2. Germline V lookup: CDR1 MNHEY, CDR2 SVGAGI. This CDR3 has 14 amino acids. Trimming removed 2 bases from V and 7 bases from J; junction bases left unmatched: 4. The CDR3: CASSYGGLGNEQFF. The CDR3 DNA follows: TGTGCCAGCAGTTACGGGGGACTAGGGAATGAGCAGTTCTTC.

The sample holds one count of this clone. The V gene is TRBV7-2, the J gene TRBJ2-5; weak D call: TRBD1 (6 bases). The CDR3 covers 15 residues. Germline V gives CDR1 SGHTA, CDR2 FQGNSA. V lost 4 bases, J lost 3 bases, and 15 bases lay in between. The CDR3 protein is CASSSQTGNEETQYF. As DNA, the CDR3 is TGTGCCAGCAGCTCCCAGACAGGCAATGAAGAGACCCAGTACTTC.

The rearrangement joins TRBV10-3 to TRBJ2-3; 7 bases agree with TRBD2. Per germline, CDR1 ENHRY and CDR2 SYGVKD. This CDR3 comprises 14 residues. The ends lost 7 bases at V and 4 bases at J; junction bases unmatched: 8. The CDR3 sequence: CAIKGSGGADTQYF. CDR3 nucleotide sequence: TGTGCCATCAAGGGTTCTGGGGGGGCAGATACGCAGTATTTT.